This TCR beta chain comes out of a study of blood T cell repertoires in COVID-19. For the study at large: The cDNA or gDNA used as material had been derived from T cells, B-cell-depleted T cells, or PBMCs.

In germline, CDR1 is LNHDA, CDR2 SQIVND (reference sequence). The CDR3 has 14 residues. V was cut by 8 bases and J by 4 bases, with 15 bases left in between. This clone was found once. Under the authors' procedure: The authors estimated nucleated cell counts from reference gene primer amplification. Produced via immunoSEQ multiplex PCR; TCRdb's table is partial and in-frame only. From that table come the V and J calls and clone size; the DNA was used to work out D and trimming. The table shows a few hundred thousand clones, with 88% occurring only once. Participant ages covered 18 to 89 years across approximately 25 US areas. Researchers sorted participants into cohorts using their self-reported clinical history.

The chain joins TRBV19 to TRBJ1-3; D is possibly TRBD1 (6 bases). Sequenced material: PBMCs or T cells enriched from blood (not recorded which). This receptor was identified in a woman aged 18-35 years who had been exposed to COVID-19. In DNA form, the CDR3 reads TGTGCCAGTGAGGGCAGGGGATCCGGAAACACCATATATTTT. Amino acid sequence: CASEGRGSGNTIYF.